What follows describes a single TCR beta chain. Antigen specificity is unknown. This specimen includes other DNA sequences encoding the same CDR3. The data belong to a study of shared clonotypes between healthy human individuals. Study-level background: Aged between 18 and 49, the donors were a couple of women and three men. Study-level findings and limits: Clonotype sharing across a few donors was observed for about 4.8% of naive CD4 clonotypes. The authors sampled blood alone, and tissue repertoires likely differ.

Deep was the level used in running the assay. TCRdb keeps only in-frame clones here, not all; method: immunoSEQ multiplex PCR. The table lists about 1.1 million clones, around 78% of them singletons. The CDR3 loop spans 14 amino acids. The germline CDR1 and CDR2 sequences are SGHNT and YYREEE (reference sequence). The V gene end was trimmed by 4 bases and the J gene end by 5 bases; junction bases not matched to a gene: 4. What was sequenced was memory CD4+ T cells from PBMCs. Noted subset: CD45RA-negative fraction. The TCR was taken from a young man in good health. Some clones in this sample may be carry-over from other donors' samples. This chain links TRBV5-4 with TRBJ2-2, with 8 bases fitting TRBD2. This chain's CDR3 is CASSLGRGTGELFF. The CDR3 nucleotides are TGTGCCAGCAGCCTCGGGAGGGGAACCGGGGAGCTGTTTTTT. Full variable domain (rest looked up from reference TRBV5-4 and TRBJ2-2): ETGVTQSPTHLIKTRGQQVTLRCSSQSGHNTVSWYQQALGQGPQFIFQYYREEENGRGNFPPRFSGLQFPNYSSELNVNALELDDSALYLCASSLGRGTGELFFGEGSRLTVL.